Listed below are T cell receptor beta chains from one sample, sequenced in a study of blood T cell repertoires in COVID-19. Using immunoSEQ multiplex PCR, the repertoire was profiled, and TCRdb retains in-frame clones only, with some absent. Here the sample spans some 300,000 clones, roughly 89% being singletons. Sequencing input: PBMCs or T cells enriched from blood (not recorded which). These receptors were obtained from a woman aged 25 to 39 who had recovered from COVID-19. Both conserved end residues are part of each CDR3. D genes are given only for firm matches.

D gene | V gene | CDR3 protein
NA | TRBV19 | CASSTGYWETQYF
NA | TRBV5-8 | CASSLFGASLREQYF
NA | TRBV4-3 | CASSLQNRVSSEAFF
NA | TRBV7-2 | CASSLQGNNEKLFF
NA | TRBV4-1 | CASSLSTANTEAFF
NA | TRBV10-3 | CAISEPGLSDSGANVLTF
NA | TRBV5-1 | CASSSVASYGANVLTF
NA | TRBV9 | CASSVKLKTEAFF
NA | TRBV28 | CASSTFERRRETQYF
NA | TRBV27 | CASGERGGRQFF
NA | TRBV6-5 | CASSYPRYYGYTF
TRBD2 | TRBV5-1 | CASSPQTSGTYEQYF
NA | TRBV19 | CASSIGQGTDTQYF
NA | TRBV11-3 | CASSLEITDTQYF
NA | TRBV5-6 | CASSISGELFF
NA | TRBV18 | CASSPGGEQYF
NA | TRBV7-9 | CASIFDTSMNTEAFF
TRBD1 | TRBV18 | CASSPYRGNYNEQFF
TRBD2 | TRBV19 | CASSVWGEGQETQYF
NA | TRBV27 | CASSPIGSGQPQHF
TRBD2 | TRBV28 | CASGLAGGYNEQFF
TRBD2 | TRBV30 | CAFSSGRVDTQYF
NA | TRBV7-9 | CASSLTGSGSPLHF
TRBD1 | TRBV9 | CASSVGRVGQGSIYEQFF
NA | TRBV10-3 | CAIRSGGEQFF
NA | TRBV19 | CASSFPRDTGAKNIQYF
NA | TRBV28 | CACHRRNTEAFF
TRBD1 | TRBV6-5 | CASSKVQGLYEQYF
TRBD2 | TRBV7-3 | CASSSRHQNSSGRAGEQFF
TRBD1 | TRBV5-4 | CASSHTTGGGGTDTQYF
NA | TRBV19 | CASRVLDADEQFF
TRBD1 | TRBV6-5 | CASSYSTGGDFYGYTF
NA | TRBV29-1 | CSVMIRPGLRDPSGNTIYF
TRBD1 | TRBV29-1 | CSVRQAGGYEQYF
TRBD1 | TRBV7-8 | CASTAYRGQTFINSGNTIYF
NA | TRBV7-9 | CASSPSNTGHAVEAFF
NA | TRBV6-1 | CASRAGYYEQYF
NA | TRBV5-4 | CASSLLGFDEQFF
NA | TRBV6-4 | CASSDRQGLGPGANVLTF
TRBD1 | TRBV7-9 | CASSWSTGGVYEQYF
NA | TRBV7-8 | CASSLEQGSTEAFF
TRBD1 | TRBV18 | CASSPTDRVNYEQYF
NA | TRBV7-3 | CASSLSAGYEQYF
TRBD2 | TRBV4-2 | CASTRTSGTLEQYF
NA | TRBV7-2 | CASSLDWNTGELFF
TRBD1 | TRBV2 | CASSVDRVGEQFF
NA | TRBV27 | CASSLLRGEQYF
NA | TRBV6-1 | CASSENRISYEQYF
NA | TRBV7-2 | CASSLMGGGNQPQHF
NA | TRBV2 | CASSESSLSQPQHF
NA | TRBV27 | CASSLSAGDETQYF
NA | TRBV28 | CASTILRRPSNQPQHF
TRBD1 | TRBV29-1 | CSVVAGQGSGNEQFF
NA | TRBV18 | CASSPSGADQPQHF
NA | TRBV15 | CATSRDRGYGQPQHF